The clone carrying this T cell receptor beta chain appeared a few times. The germline CDR1 and CDR2 sequences are SGHRS and YFSETQ. This CDR3 region has 15 residues. J lost 8 bases, V lost 4 bases, and 11 bases had no gene match. This entry comes from a study of blood T cell repertoires in COVID-19. In the study overall: There were acute and convalescent COVID-19 samples, and they came from the United States, Italy and Spain. From T cells, B-cell-depleted T cells, or PBMCs came the material, which was cDNA or gDNA.

Original handling: The assay estimated nucleated cells by amplifying reference gene primers. Produced via immunoSEQ multiplex PCR; TCRdb's table is partial and in-frame only. That table is the source of V, J and clone size, and D and trimming were worked out from the DNA. The sample holds under 200,000 clones, about 85% seen once. This receptor was obtained from an elderly woman in a cohort sampled during active or convalescent COVID-19. The genes are TRBV5-1 and TRBJ1-4; TRBD1 matches at 7 bases. Sequences were obtained from peripheral blood. CDR3 in amino acids: CASSDRQGPGEKLFF. The CDR3 DNA follows: TGCGCCAGCAGCGACAGACAGGGACCGGGGGAAAAACTGTTTTTT.